A single sample gave rise to the 10 T cell receptor beta chains below, sequenced in a study of regulatory T cells in long-lasting Graves disease. For TCR beta, libraries came from iRepertoire HTBI primers and Arm-PCR of CDR3 regions. TCRdb itself ran the multiplex PCR reads through MiXCR, one entry per CDR3 protein. The sample shows around 400,000 distinct CDR3 sequences, approximately 23% of them seen only once. Time point reported: persistent/refractory GD, antithyroid drugs over 5 years with positive TRAb. Isolated PBMC RNA provided the starting material for the TCR library. The material was peripheral blood mononuclear cells (PBMCs), obtained when the disease was refractory, from a patient treated with antithyroid drugs. These receptors originate from a middle-aged woman with Graves disease.

This clonotype was observed a handful of times. The chain recombines TRBV4-1 with TRBJ1-5; no reliable D call. This CDR3 contains 13 residues. The germline V gene has CDR1 MGHRA and CDR2 YSYEKL. Trimming pared 1 base from V and 6 bases from J, leaving 7 bases between. CDR3 DNA sequence: TGCGCCAGCAGCCAAGTGGGAGCTCAGCCCCAGCATTTT. This gives the protein CASSQVGAQPQHF.

For this clonotype: The CDR3 ends on some other residue instead of the conserved phenylalanine or tryptophan, so this is likely a read error. V is TRBV29-1 and J is TRBJ2-2, with 7 bases lining up with TRBD1. V lost 3 bases, J lost 6 bases, and 4 bases stayed unmatched. There are 13 residues in the CDR3. CDR1 is SQVTM and CDR2 is ANQGSEA in the germline V gene. CDR3 nucleotides: TGCAGCGTTGACTACAGGGGTCCCGGGGAGCTGTTTATT. It translates to CSVDYRGPGELFI.

This clonotype was seen ten or more times. V usage is TRBV27 and J usage is TRBJ1-2; D uncertain. The germline V gene encodes CDR1 MNHEY and CDR2 SMNVEV (reference sequence). The CDR3 runs to 13 residues. Deletions cut 3 bases from V and 4 bases from J, with 9 bases between. CDR3 loop: CASSLWGGYGYTF. DNA for the CDR3: TGTGCCAGCAGTTTGTGGGGAGGCTATGGCTACACCTTC.

This clonotype was recorded a few times. This chain connects TRBV11-2 to TRBJ1-1; no reliable D call. Looked up from germline, CDR1 is SGHAT and CDR2 is FQNNGV. CDR3 length equals 15 residues. V was cut by 0 bases and J by 0 bases, with 8 bases left in between. CDR3 in amino acids: CASSLDLTLNTEAFF. In DNA, the CDR3 is TGTGCCAGCAGCTTAGATCTGACACTGAACACTGAAGCTTTCTTT.

This clonotype was recorded at least ten times. V and J are TRBV6-1 and TRBJ2-7; maybe TRBD1 (5 bases). The germline gives CDR1 MNHNS, CDR2 SASEGT. The CDR3 sequence is 13 residues long. With 7 bases removed from V and 6 bases from J, the gap between germline ends came to 16 bases. CDR3 sequence: CASIAAGLGEQYF. The CDR3 DNA sequence: TGTGCCAGCATCGCGGCAGGGTTGGGCGAGCAGTACTTC.

This clonotype turned up a few times. This chain uses TRBV3-1 with TRBJ1-5; tentatively, D is TRBD1 (6 bases). Germline V gene sequence: CDR1 LGHDT, CDR2 YNNKEL (reference sequence). V gave up 1 base and J gave up 7 bases, with 14 bases separating them. This CDR3 contains 15 residues. In nucleotides, the CDR3 is TGTGCCAGCAGCCAAGGGGGCTGGGGGCGCCAGCCCCAGCATTTT. Its translation: CASSQGGWGRQPQHF.

This clonotype showed up many times. The rearrangement uses TRBV5-1 and TRBJ2-2; unclear D gene. V was shortened by 0 bases and J by 0 bases, with 6 bases between the two germline ends. CDR3 length: 15 amino acids. Germline CDR1 is SGHRS and CDR2 is YFSETQ. The DNA of the CDR3 is TGCGCCAGCAGCTTGGTTACAGCGAACACCGGGGAGCTGTTTTTT. Translating it yields CASSLVTANTGELFF.

The rearrangement links TRBV19 to TRBJ1-3, with D maybe TRBD1 (6 bases). The V end was cut by 6 bases, the J end by 0 bases, with 9 bases between. Germline lookup yields CDR1 LNHDA and CDR2 SQIVND (reference sequence). CDR3 length: 14 residues. This CDR3 is CASRRDNSGNTIYF. CDR3 nucleotide sequence: TGTGCCAGTAGGCGGGACAACTCTGGAAACACCATATATTTT.

There are a few counts of this clonotype. V usage is TRBV25-1 and J usage is TRBJ2-1; 8 bases match TRBD1. This CDR3 spans 15 amino acids. In germline, CDR1 is MGHDK, CDR2 SYGVNS. J was trimmed by 8 bases and V by 4 bases; bases with no gene match: 10. CDR3 bases: TGTGCCAGCAGTGCCCACAGGGGGTACTGGGATGAGCAGTTCTTC. This gives the protein CASSAHRGYWDEQFF.

This clonotype has a handful of counts. The chain employs TRBV10-3 and TRBJ2-5; the match to TRBD1 covers 9 bases. Losses at the gene ends were 0 bases for V and 5 bases for J; bases not matched to a gene: 4. The germline V gene has CDR1 ENHRY and CDR2 SYGVKD. The length of the CDR3 is 15 residues. Here the CDR3 DNA reads TGTGCCATCAGTGAGTCCGACAGGGGGTCGGAGACCCAGTACTTC. It yields the protein CAISESDRGSETQYF.